One sample yielded the 5 T cell receptor beta chains listed below, sequenced in a study of T cell changes during pregnancy in multiple sclerosis. TCRdb's table, derived via immunoSEQ multiplex PCR, lists solely in-frame clones and lacks some. The sample consists of tens of thousands of clones, 93% of them appearing once. The sample here was CD4+ T cells from peripheral blood mononuclear cells, taken before pregnancy. The source of these receptors is a female donor with multiple sclerosis, enrolled in a pregnancy study.

This chain links TRBV7-9 with TRBJ1-1; TRBD1 matches at 8 bases. Trimming took 5 bases from V and 11 from J; bases not matched to a gene: 7. The germline V gene has CDR1 SEHNR and CDR2 FQNEAQ (reference sequence). This CDR3 has 12 residues. CDR3 DNA sequence: TGTGCCAGCAGCCCCTCGACAGGGGAGGCTTTCTTT. It translates to CASSPSTGEAFF.

The chain joins TRBV2 to TRBJ1-2, with TRBD1 matching 9 bases. V lost 1 base, J lost 6 bases, and 9 bases stayed unmatched. CDR1 is SNHLY, CDR2 FYNNEI, per germline. This CDR3 has 16 amino acids. The CDR3 coding sequence is TGTGCCAGCAGTGAAGGGGCACAGGGGGCTTTGGATGGCTACACCTTC. It specifies CASSEGAQGALDGYTF.

This clone was seen more than once but under ten times. The V call is TRBV30, the J call TRBJ1-1, with 7 nucleotides matching TRBD1. The V and J ends lost 4 bases and 4 bases, in that order; junction bases with no gene match: 0. CDR3 length: 11 amino acids. From germline, CDR1 is GTSNPN and CDR2 SVGIG (reference sequence). The CDR3: CAWNRGTEAFF. CDR3 nucleotide sequence: TGTGCCTGGAACAGGGGCACTGAAGCTTTCTTT. The complete variable domain, with remaining parts taken from reference TRBV30 and TRBJ1-1, reads SQTIHQWPATLVQPVGSPLSLECTVEGTSNPNLYWYRQAAGRGLQLLFYSVGIGQISSEVPQNLSASRPQDRQFILSSKKLLLSDSGFYLCAWNRGTEAFFGQGTRLTVV.

This chain connects TRBV21-1 to TRBJ2-5; TRBD2 is the table's D call, not checked against the DNA. TRBV21-1 is annotated as a pseudogene. The CDR3 is made up of 17 amino acids. CDR3 sequence reads: CASSRRGTSGRGETQYF. Written as DNA, the CDR3 is TGTGCCAGCAGCCGCCGCGGGACTAGCGGGAGGGGAGAGACCCAGTACTTC.

The chain recombines TRBV21-1 with TRBJ2-6; TRBD1 is the table's D call, not checked against the DNA. TRBV21-1 has pseudogene status. The CDR3 loop spans 18 amino acids. CDR3 nucleotide sequence: TGTGCCAGCAGCGGAAACAGGGTAACGCCCTCTGGGGCCAACGTCCTGACTTTC. Its translation: CASSGNRVTPSGANVLTF.